This passage covers 26 T cell receptor beta chains from one sample sequenced in a study of blood T cells in healthy people across ages. Primers used in a second PCR of about 7 to 11 cycles were a sample-barcoded 5' primer and a J-beta primer mix. Via MiXCR, TCRdb re-called the 5' RACE reads, giving one row per CDR3 protein. The sample lists more than 1,000,000 distinct CDR3 sequences; around 27% were seen once. The sample was also reused in another study, on T cells of mothers and their children.

Sequencing input: blood. These receptor sequences come from a girl aged 2-9 years in good health.

V gene TRBV12-3 or TRBV12-4 combines with J gene TRBJ2-3; 7 bases align to TRBD1. This CDR3 spans 15 amino acids. The V and J ends lost 6 bases and 0 bases, in that order; junction bases with no gene match: 6. Here the CDR3 reads CASRVDRASTDTQYF. CDR3 nucleotides: TGTGCCAGCAGAGTAGACAGGGCTAGCACAGATACGCAGTATTTT.

This clonotype was found a few times. This chain connects TRBV20-1 to TRBJ1-1, with 7 bases aligning to TRBD1. This CDR3 has 14 residues. The V and J ends lost 1 base and 6 bases, in that order; junction bases with no gene match: 8. Germline V lookup: CDR1 DFQATT, CDR2 SNEGSKA (reference sequence). The chain's CDR3 is CSARATGFYSEAFF. DNA for the CDR3: TGCAGTGCTAGAGCGACAGGGTTTTATTCTGAAGCTTTCTTT.

The rearrangement uses TRBV4-2 and TRBJ2-5; D gene uncertain. The V end lost 0 bases, the J end lost 6 bases, and 14 bases lay between the germline ends. Germline V gene lookup returns CDR1 LGHNA and CDR2 YNFKEQ. CDR3 length: 15 amino acids. The DNA for the CDR3 is TGTGCCAGCAGCCAAGATATGGTCAATTTGCAGACCCAGTACTTC. Protein: CASSQDMVNLQTQYF.

The chain combines TRBV29-1 with TRBJ2-3; 11 bases are a match to TRBD2. The CDR3 length is 19 residues. Trimming at V came to 4 bases and at J to 2 bases, leaving 17 bases not matched to a gene. Germline CDR1 SQVTM, CDR2 ANQGSEA. CDR3 region: CSVASGTSGFLGTTDTQYF. DNA for the CDR3: TGCAGCGTTGCCTCCGGGACTAGCGGATTCCTAGGCACCACAGATACGCAGTATTTT.

This clonotype was seen a handful of times. The rearrangement uses TRBV29-1 and TRBJ2-7, with D uncertain. V was shortened by 4 bases and J by 2 bases, with 6 bases between the two germline ends. Per the germline V gene, CDR1 is SQVTM and CDR2 is ANQGSEA. This CDR3 is 11 amino acids long. CDR3 amino acids: CSVGVTYEQYF. For the CDR3, the DNA is TGCAGCGTTGGAGTTACCTACGAGCAGTACTTC.

The CDR3 sequence: CASSYLAKNIQYF. CDR3 DNA sequence: TGTGCCAGCAGTTATCTAGCCAAAAACATTCAGTACTTC. V and J are TRBV6-5 and TRBJ2-4; D call uncertain. Trimming pared 3 bases from V and 0 bases from J, leaving 3 bases between. CDR1 and CDR2 (germline): MNHEY, SVGAGI. CDR3 size: 13 residues.

Regarding this clonotype: One end of the junction fails to match germline, which may point to a read error. The chain employs TRBV7-2 and TRBJ1-6; no firm D call. Germline V gene data show CDR1 as SGHTA and CDR2 as FQGNSA. The CDR3 contains 11 residues. The CDR3 nucleotides are TGTGCCAGCAGCTCCCGGACGGGTCTTGGCTTT. Encoded protein: CASSSRTGLGF.

CDR3 sequence reads: CASSVKPSYEQYF. DNA for the CDR3: TGTGCCAGCAGCGTAAAGCCCAGCTACGAGCAGTACTTC. This chain uses TRBV9 with TRBJ2-5; D is unresolved. The J call may be mistaken, given a closer DNA end match to TRBJ2-7. The CDR3 contains 13 residues. Germline V gene data show CDR1 as SGDLS and CDR2 as YYNGEE.

V gene TRBV9 combines with J gene TRBJ2-1; D is ambiguous. The CDR3 covers 14 residues. V was trimmed by 0 bases and J by 8 bases, leaving 12 bases between them. Germline loops: CDR1 SGDLS, CDR2 YYNGEE. The CDR3 reads CASSVVTSSDEQFF. The CDR3, as DNA: TGTGCCAGCAGCGTAGTCACATCATCCGATGAGCAGTTCTTC.

The chain couples TRBV20-1 to TRBJ2-3; D possibly matches TRBD1 or TRBD2 (5 bases each). This CDR3 comprises 12 residues. Germline values: CDR1 DFQATT, CDR2 SNEGSKA (reference sequence). Trimming pared 6 bases from V and 4 bases from J, leaving 11 bases between. CDR3 amino acids: CSAWWGSDTQYF. As DNA, the CDR3 is TGCAGTGCGTGGTGGGGGTCAGATACGCAGTATTTT.

This clonotype was observed a few times. The rearrangement uses TRBV7-6 and TRBJ2-3; 7 bases map to TRBD2. V shed 5 bases, J shed 0 bases, and the junction held 5 bases outside the gene matches. The CDR3 extends over 15 amino acids. CDR1 SGHVS and CDR2 FNYEAQ come from the germline V gene. Written as DNA, the CDR3 is TGTGCCAGCAGCCCTGGACTAGAAAGCACAGATACGCAGTATTTT. Translated: CASSPGLESTDTQYF.

This clonotype appeared a few times. The V and J genes are TRBV20-1 and TRBJ2-1; D is perhaps TRBD1 (6 bases). Trimming stripped 3 bases from V and 10 bases from J, with 7 bases between. The germline V gene has CDR1 DFQATT and CDR2 SNEGSKA (reference sequence). This CDR3 contains 10 residues. CDR3: CSASGTEQFF. In DNA, the CDR3 is TGCAGTGCTAGTGGGACAGAGCAGTTCTTC.

The chain employs TRBV4-2 and TRBJ2-5; 8 nucleotides match TRBD2. This CDR3 is built from 20 residues. Germline CDR1 LGHNA, CDR2 YNFKEQ. Trimming at V came to 1 base and at J to 5 bases, leaving 21 bases not matched to a gene. The CDR3 DNA sequence: TGTGCCAGCAGCCAAGGGGAGGGGAGTCCTCCCAGCGGGGGTTGGGAGACCCAGTACTTC. Residues: CASSQGEGSPPSGGWETQYF.

The chain joins TRBV7-9 to TRBJ2-3; 8 bases line up with TRBD2. The V and J ends lost 9 bases and 1 base, in that order; junction bases with no gene match: 6. The CDR3 has 14 amino acids. CDR1 is SEHNR, CDR2 FQNEAQ, per germline (reference sequence). The CDR3 protein is CASAGGARTDTQYF. As DNA, the CDR3 is TGTGCCAGTGCCGGGGGGGCACGCACAGATACGCAGTATTTT.

The J gene is TRBJ2-7, the V gene TRBV28, with D uncertain. The CDR3 contains 15 residues. The germline V and J ends were trimmed by 1 base and 3 bases, with 13 bases remaining between them. The germline gives CDR1 MDHEN, CDR2 SYDVKM. The CDR3 sequence: CASSLFGQALYEQYF. In nucleotides, the CDR3 is TGTGCCAGCAGTTTATTCGGCCAGGCCCTCTACGAGCAGTACTTC.

This sequence joins TRBV4-1 and TRBJ2-7; a possible D gene is TRBD2 (5 bases). V lost 0 bases, J lost 7 bases, and 19 bases lay in between. Germline V gene sequence: CDR1 MGHRA, CDR2 YSYEKL. This CDR3 region has 16 residues. The CDR3 nucleotides read TGCGCCAGCAGCCAAGATACTCTAACGGGAAGGGAAGAGCAGTACTTC. Translating gives CASSQDTLTGREEQYF.

This clonotype was recorded a few times. The rearrangement links TRBV4-2 to TRBJ1-1, with D possibly TRBD1 on 5 matching bases. This CDR3 spans 15 amino acids. Trimming pared 0 bases from V and 4 bases from J, leaving 12 bases between. The germline V gene has CDR1 LGHNA and CDR2 YNFKEQ. CDR3 sequence reads: CASSQDWGEGTEAFF. The CDR3 region has the DNA TGTGCCAGCAGCCAAGACTGGGGGGAGGGCACTGAAGCTTTCTTT.

To note about this clonotype: Germline and junction disagree at one end, which may indicate a read error. The chain recombines TRBV5-6 with TRBJ1-4, with D perhaps TRBD1 (6 bases). In germline, CDR1 is SGHDT, CDR2 YYEEEE. The CDR3 runs 14 residues. CDR3 in DNA: TGTGCCAGCAGCAGCGGGGGGCCTAATAAAAAACTGTTTTTT. It specifies CASSSGGPNKKLFF.

This clonotype was observed a few times. The DNA for the CDR3 is TGCGCCAGCAGACTATCGGGCGGCTACGAGCAGTACTTC. Translating it yields CASRLSGGYEQYF. The chain links TRBV5-1 to TRBJ2-7; D is ambiguous. Germline V CDR1 and CDR2: SGHRS, YFSETQ. The CDR3 is 13 amino acids. Trimming cost V 5 bases and J 3 bases, with 12 bases left between them.

This chain joins TRBV10-3 and TRBJ2-2; a possible D gene is TRBD2 (5 bases). CDR1 ENHRY and CDR2 SYGVKD come from the germline V gene. This CDR3 region has 14 residues. V was cut by 11 bases and J by 2 bases, with 15 bases left in between. CDR3: CASGLASNTGELFF. For the CDR3, the DNA is TGTGCCTCCGGACTCGCGTCAAACACCGGGGAGCTGTTTTTT.

The CDR3 coding sequence is TGTGCCAGCAGCTTAAGGGGCAATGGAGGAAATGAAAAACTGTTTTTT. Its protein is CASSLRGNGGNEKLFF. V and J are TRBV7-2 and TRBJ1-4; maybe TRBD1 (5 bases). The CDR3 is 16 residues long. Trimming took 2 bases from V and 5 from J, leaving 15 bases between them. The germline V gene encodes CDR1 SGHTA and CDR2 FQGNSA.

The chain has TRBV6-2 or TRBV6-3 and TRBJ2-7; D perhaps matches TRBD1 (6 bases). Per the germline V gene, CDR1 is MNHEY and CDR2 is SVGEGT. CDR3 length: 11 amino acids. V was shortened by 6 bases and J by 10 bases, with 13 bases between the two germline ends. The CDR3 sequence: CASSQGGRQYF. Written as DNA, the CDR3 is TGTGCCAGCAGCCAAGGGGGTCGCCAGTACTTC.

The V call is TRBV5-1, the J call TRBJ2-5; TRBD1 is a possible D gene (5 bases). Germline CDR1 SGHRS, CDR2 YFSETQ. This CDR3 has 14 residues. The V and J ends lost 6 bases and 5 bases respectively, with 17 bases between them. CDR3 loop: CASNTGRAQETQYF. In nucleotides, the CDR3 is TGCGCCAGCAACACAGGACGGGCACAGGAGACCCAGTACTTC.

This clonotype occurred a few times. The chain couples TRBV29-1 to TRBJ1-1; possible D gene TRBD1, 5 bases. Germline V gene data show CDR1 as SQVTM and CDR2 as ANQGSEA. V lost 4 bases and J 5 bases, leaving 8 bases between the germline ends. The CDR3 covers 11 residues. In DNA form, the CDR3 reads TGCAGCGTTGGAGGGGAAACTGAAGCTTTCTTT. As protein: CSVGGETEAFF.

The chain recombines TRBV6-1 with TRBJ2-7; D is unclear. The length of the CDR3 is 11 residues. Per the germline V gene, CDR1 is MNHNS and CDR2 is SASEGT. The V and J ends lost 10 bases and 1 base respectively, with 8 bases between them. CDR3: CATTLSYEQYF. DNA of the CDR3: TGTGCCACCACGTTATCCTACGAGCAGTACTTC.

Only a few counts were recorded for this clonotype. This sequence joins TRBV7-3 and TRBJ2-2; D not certain. This CDR3 has 15 amino acids. Looked up from germline, CDR1 is SGHTA and CDR2 is FQGTGA. V was cut by 0 bases and J by 6 bases, with 11 bases left in between. The CDR3 DNA sequence: TGTGCCAGCAGCTTAACTCTAATGGACCCCGGGGAGCTGTTTTTT. Amino acid sequence: CASSLTLMDPGELFF.